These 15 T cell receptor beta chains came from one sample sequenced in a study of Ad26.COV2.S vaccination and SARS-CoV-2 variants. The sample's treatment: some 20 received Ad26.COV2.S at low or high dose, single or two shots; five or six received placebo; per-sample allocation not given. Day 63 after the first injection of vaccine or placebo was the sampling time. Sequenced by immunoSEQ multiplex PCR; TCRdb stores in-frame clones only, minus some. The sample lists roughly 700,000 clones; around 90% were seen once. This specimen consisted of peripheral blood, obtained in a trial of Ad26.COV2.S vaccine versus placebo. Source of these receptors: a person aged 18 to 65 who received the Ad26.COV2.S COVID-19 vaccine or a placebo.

DNA of the CDR3: TGCGCCAGCAGCCCTGGGACTAGCGGGCGTGAGCAGTACTTC. It is translated as CASSPGTSGREQYF. V usage is TRBV10-1 and J usage is TRBJ2-7, with 12 bases aligning to TRBD2. V trimming: 6 bases; J trimming: 7 bases; junction bases outside the gene matches: 7. The CDR3 consists of 14 residues. The germline V gene encodes CDR1 WNHNN and CDR2 SYGVQD (reference sequence).

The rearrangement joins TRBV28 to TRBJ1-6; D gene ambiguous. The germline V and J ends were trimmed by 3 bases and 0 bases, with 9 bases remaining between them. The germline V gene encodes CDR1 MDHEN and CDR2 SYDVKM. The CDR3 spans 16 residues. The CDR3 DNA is TGTGCCAGCAGTTTCCTCCCTAGCTCCTATAATTCACCCCTCCACTTT. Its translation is CASSFLPSSYNSPLHF.

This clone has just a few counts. CDR3 amino acids: CAWTAEAGGNQPQHF. CDR3 DNA: TGTGCCTGGACGGCAGAGGCTGGTGGCAATCAGCCCCAGCATTTT. The chain combines TRBV30 with TRBJ1-5; D call uncertain. The V end was cut by 4 bases, the J end by 2 bases, with 15 bases between. CDR1 is GTSNPN, CDR2 SVGIG, per germline (reference sequence). The CDR3 is 15 amino acids. Using reference TRBV30 and TRBJ1-5 for the parts outside the CDR3, the full variable domain is SQTIHQWPATLVQPVGSPLSLECTVEGTSNPNLYWYRQAAGRGLQLLFYSVGIGQISSEVPQNLSASRPQDRQFILSSKKLLLSDSGFYLCAWTAEAGGNQPQHFGDGTRLSIL.

CDR3 protein: CAISEDRTYEQYF. The CDR3 DNA reads TGTGCCATCAGTGAGGACAGAACCTACGAGCAGTACTTC. The V and J genes are TRBV10-3 and TRBJ2-7, with D possibly TRBD1 on 5 matching bases. Trimming took 2 bases from V and 2 from J, leaving 7 bases between them. CDR3 length equals 13 residues. The V gene's germline CDR1 is ENHRY and CDR2 SYGVKD.

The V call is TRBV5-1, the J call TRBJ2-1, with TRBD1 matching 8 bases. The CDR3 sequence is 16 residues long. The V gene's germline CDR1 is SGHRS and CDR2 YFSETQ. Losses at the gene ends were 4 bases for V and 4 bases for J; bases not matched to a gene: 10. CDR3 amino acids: CASSNSPGQEYNEQFF. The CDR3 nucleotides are TGCGCCAGCAGCAATTCTCCGGGACAGGAGTACAATGAGCAGTTCTTC.

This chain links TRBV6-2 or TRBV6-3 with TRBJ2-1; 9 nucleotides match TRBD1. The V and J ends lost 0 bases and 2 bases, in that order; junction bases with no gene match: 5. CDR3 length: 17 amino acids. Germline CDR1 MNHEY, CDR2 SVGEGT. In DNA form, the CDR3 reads TGTGCCAGCAGTTACTCGAGGGACAGGGTGGCCTACAATGAGCAGTTCTTC. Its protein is CASSYSRDRVAYNEQFF.

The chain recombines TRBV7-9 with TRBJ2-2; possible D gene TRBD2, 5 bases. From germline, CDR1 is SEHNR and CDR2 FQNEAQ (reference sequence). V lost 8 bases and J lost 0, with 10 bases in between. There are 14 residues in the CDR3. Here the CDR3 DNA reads TGTGCCAGCGACGGAGGAGCGAACACCGGGGAGCTGTTTTTT. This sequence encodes CASDGGANTGELFF.

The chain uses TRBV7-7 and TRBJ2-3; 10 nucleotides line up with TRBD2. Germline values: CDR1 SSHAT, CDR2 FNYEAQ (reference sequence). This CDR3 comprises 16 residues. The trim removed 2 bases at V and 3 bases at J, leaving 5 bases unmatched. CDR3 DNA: TGTGCCAGCAGCTTATCCACGGGACTAGCGACAGATACGCAGTATTTT. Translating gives CASSLSTGLATDTQYF.

DNA of the CDR3: TGCGCCAGCAGGCGGGACAGTTTCAACTCTGGAAACACCATATATTTT. Residues: CASRRDSFNSGNTIYF. This chain links TRBV5-1 with TRBJ1-3; 7 nucleotides agree with TRBD1. There are 16 residues in the CDR3. Germline lookup yields CDR1 SGHRS and CDR2 YFSETQ. The V and J ends lost 5 bases and 0 bases, in that order; junction bases with no gene match: 8.

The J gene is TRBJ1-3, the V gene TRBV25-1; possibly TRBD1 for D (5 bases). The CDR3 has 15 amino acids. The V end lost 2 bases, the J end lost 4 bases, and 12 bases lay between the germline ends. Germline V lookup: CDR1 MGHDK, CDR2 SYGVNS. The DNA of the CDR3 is TGTGCCAGCAGTGAACCGGGACGGAAGGGAAACACCATATATTTT. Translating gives CASSEPGRKGNTIYF.

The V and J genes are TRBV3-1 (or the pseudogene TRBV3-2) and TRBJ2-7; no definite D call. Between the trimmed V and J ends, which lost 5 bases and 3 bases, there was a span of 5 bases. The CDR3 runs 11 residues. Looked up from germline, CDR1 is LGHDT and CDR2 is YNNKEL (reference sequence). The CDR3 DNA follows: TGTGCCAGCAGCGGTAGCTACGAGCAGTACTTC. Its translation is CASSGSYEQYF.

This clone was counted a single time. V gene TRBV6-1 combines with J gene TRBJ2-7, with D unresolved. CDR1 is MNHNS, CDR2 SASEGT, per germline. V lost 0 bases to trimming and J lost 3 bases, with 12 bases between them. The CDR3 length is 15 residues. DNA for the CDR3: TGTGCCAGCAGTGAAGCGCATTCTACCCTCTACGAGCAGTACTTC. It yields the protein CASSEAHSTLYEQYF.

CDR3 sequence reads: CASSYSTTRAGQQETQYF. The CDR3 bases are TGTGCCAGCAGTTACTCAACCACCCGAGCGGGGCAGCAAGAGACCCAGTACTTC. This sequence joins TRBV6-2 or TRBV6-3 and TRBJ2-5; 7 nucleotides align to TRBD2. The CDR3 is 18 residues long. CDR1 is MNHEY, CDR2 SVGEGT, per germline. V shed 0 bases and J 2 bases; nucleotides not matched to a gene: 12.

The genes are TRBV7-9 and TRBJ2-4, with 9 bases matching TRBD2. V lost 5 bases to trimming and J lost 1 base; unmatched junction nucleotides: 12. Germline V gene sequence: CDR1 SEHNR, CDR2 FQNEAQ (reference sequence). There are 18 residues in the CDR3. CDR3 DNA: TGTGCCAGCAGCCGACTAGCGGAGGGGGTAGGGGCCAAAAACATTCAGTACTTC. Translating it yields CASSRLAEGVGAKNIQYF.

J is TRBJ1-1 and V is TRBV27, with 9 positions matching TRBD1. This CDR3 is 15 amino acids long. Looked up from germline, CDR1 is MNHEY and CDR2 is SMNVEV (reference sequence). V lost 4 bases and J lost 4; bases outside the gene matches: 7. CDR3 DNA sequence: TGTGCCAGCAGTTCCCCCGGGACAGGGACCACTGAAGCTTTCTTT. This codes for CASSSPGTGTTEAFF.